Listed below are T cell receptor beta chains from one sample, sequenced in a study of cytomegalovirus exposure and HLA in healthy donors. Sequenced by immunoSEQ multiplex PCR; TCRdb stores in-frame clones only, minus some. The data contain fewer than 200,000 clones, roughly 85% of them singletons. Sequencing input: PBMCs. These receptors were taken from a male donor in good health and CMV-seronegative. The CDR3 runs from the conserved cysteine through the conserved F or W. Each record gives: V gene, D gene, clone size, J gene, CDR3 DNA, CDR3 protein. The D gene is left open where the match is weak. Size tells how often a clone was seen (once, few, many) or the class of an expanded clone, and some rows leave it out.

TRBV4-2	-	-	TRBJ2-3	TGTGCCAGCAGGCCCCCAGGCGGGGCGCCGGATACGCAGTATTTT	CASRPPGGAPDTQYF
TRBV6-6	-	-	TRBJ1-6	TGTGCCAGCAGTTACCCTGATAATTCACCCCTCCACTTT	CASSYPDNSPLHF
TRBV4-2	-	-	TRBJ2-7	TGTGCCAGCAGCCAAGGATTAGCGGAAGGCTACGAGCAGTACTTC	CASSQGLAEGYEQYF
TRBV5-4	TRBD2	-	TRBJ2-2	TGTGCCAGCTCACCGGTGGGACGGGGGGCGAACACCGGGGAGCTGTTTTTT	CASSPVGRGANTGELFF
TRBV28	-	once	TRBJ1-4	TGTGCCAGCAGTTTAGTGGGGACACCAAGGGGTAATGAAAAACTGTTTTTT	CASSLVGTPRGNEKLFF
TRBV4-3	-	-	TRBJ1-2	TGCGCCAGCAGCCAAGCAAAAGGCGGCAACCATGGCTACACCTTC	CASSQAKGGNHGYTF
TRBV6-1	TRBD2	once	TRBJ2-7	TGTGCCAGCTCACTAGCGCAAGCCTACGAGCAGTACTTC	CASSLAQAYEQYF
TRBV30	TRBD1	-	TRBJ1-5	TGTGCCGGGACAGGGGGCGTCAATCAGCCCCAGCATTTT	CAGTGGVNQPQHF
TRBV19	-	-	TRBJ1-1	TGTGCCAGTAGTGGAGGACAGATCCACACTGAAGCTTTCTTT	CASSGGQIHTEAFF
TRBV6-4	TRBD1	medium-sized	TRBJ2-7	TGTGCCAGCAGTGAGAGGACAGGGGGCTACGAGCAGTACTTC	CASSERTGGYEQYF
TRBV27	TRBD1	-	TRBJ1-1	TGTGCCAGCAGGGGACAGGGGGGGACTGAAGCTTTCTTT	CASRGQGGTEAFF
TRBV5-5	-	-	TRBJ2-6	TGTGCCAGCAGCGTTGGACGATGGTTACAGGGACACTCTGGGGCCAACGTCCTGACTTTC	CASSVGRWLQGHSGANVLTF
TRBV5-1	TRBD2	-	TRBJ2-1	TGCGCCAGCAGCTCCTCGACAACTAGCGGGAATTACAATGAGCAGTTCTTC	CASSSSTTSGNYNEQFF
TRBV9	TRBD1	-	TRBJ2-1	TGTGCCAGCAGCGTGGATGGCACAGGGGGCACTGAGCAGTTCTTC	CASSVDGTGGTEQFF
TRBV6-5	-	-	TRBJ2-7	TGTGCCACCGGACAGCCCGGGGGGGAGCAGTACTTC	CATGQPGGEQYF
TRBV6-1	-	-	TRBJ2-3	TGTGCCAGCAGTGAAATGGCGGGACCTAGCACAGATACGCAGTATTTT	CASSEMAGPSTDTQYF
TRBV27	-	few	TRBJ1-5	TGTGCCAGCAGTTTATTAGGCCCAGGTTTTAATCAGCCCCAGCATTTT	CASSLLGPGFNQPQHF
TRBV10-3	-	-	TRBJ2-7	TGTGCCATCAGTGCTGTTGGGAGCAGGTACGAGCAGTACTTC	CAISAVGSRYEQYF
TRBV9	-	-	TRBJ2-5	TGTGCCAGCAGCCGTTTACTAGGTGGGGTGGGAGAGACCCAGTACTTC	CASSRLLGGVGETQYF
TRBV4-3	TRBD2	-	TRBJ2-1	TGCGCCAGCAGCCAAACCTCGGGACTAGCGGCCTCCTACAATGAGCAGTTCTTC	CASSQTSGLAASYNEQFF
TRBV5-1	-	-	TRBJ1-2	TGCGCCAGCAGCACCAAGACAGGAAACTATGGCTACACCTTC	CASSTKTGNYGYTF
TRBV7-9	-	-	TRBJ2-3	TGTGCCAGCAGATGGGGGGATCGCACAGATACGCAGTATTTT	CASRWGDRTDTQYF
TRBV14	-	-	TRBJ1-1	TGTGCCAGCAGCCAAGCCGGAGTAGCTGAAGCTTTCTTT	CASSQAGVAEAFF
TRBV30	-	-	TRBJ1-1	TGTGCCTGGAGGCGCGGAGATAGAAACACTGAAGCTTTCTTT	CAWRRGDRNTEAFF
TRBV5-8	-	-	TRBJ2-3	TGTGCCAGCAGCCCCGGGACTGACATGTCGGCAGATACGCAGTATTTT	CASSPGTDMSADTQYF
TRBV12-5	-	-	TRBJ2-5	TGTGCTAGTGGTTTGGTATCGGGTTTTGGTGAGACCCAGTACTTC	CASGLVSGFGETQYF
TRBV6-5	-	-	TRBJ2-7	TGTGCCAGCAGTTACTCCCCAGCAAGGAGCTCCTACGAGCAGTACTTC	CASSYSPARSSYEQYF
TRBV27	-	-	TRBJ2-5	TGTGCCAGCAGCCCCAAGGGGTTGACCCAGTACTTC	CASSPKGLTQYF
TRBV5-4	TRBD2	-	TRBJ2-1	TGTGCCAGCAGCTTGGTGGGGGGGTACAATGAGCAGTTCTTC	CASSLVGGYNEQFF
TRBV6-5	TRBD2	-	TRBJ2-7	TGTGCCAGCAGTTACGCACATACCGGGACTAAATACGAGCAGTACTTC	CASSYAHTGTKYEQYF
TRBV29-1	TRBD1	-	TRBJ1-1	TGCAGCGTTGACACACAGGGGATGCCTGTCCCTAAGAACACTGAAGCTTTCTTT	CSVDTQGMPVPKNTEAFF
TRBV28	TRBD1	-	TRBJ2-6	TGTGCCAGCAGTATAGGACAGGGCAGCTCTGGGGCCAACGTCCTGACTTTC	CASSIGQGSSGANVLTF
TRBV5-5	TRBD1	-	TRBJ1-2	TGTGCCAGCAGCTTGGCCAGGGGGGAGGATGGCTACACCTTC	CASSLARGEDGYTF
TRBV29-1	TRBD2	-	TRBJ2-3	TGCAGCGTTGCGCCACTAGCGGGGGGACTCACAGATACGCAGTATTTT	CSVAPLAGGLTDTQYF
TRBV5-1	-	once	TRBJ1-1	TGCGCCAGCCAGCTTGACCCAGGGGCCCACACTGAAGCTTTCTTT	CASQLDPGAHTEAFF
TRBV19	-	once	TRBJ1-1	TGTGCCAGTACGGACAGACGATTCTCTGAAGCTTTCTTT	CASTDRRFSEAFF
TRBV5-1	-	-	TRBJ2-5	TGCGCCAGCAGCTTGCGGCGGGACCAAGAGACCCAGTACTTC	CASSLRRDQETQYF
TRBV15	-	-	TRBJ1-4	TGTGCCACCAGCAGAGATCCGGTGAGAACTAATGAAAAACTGTTTTTT	CATSRDPVRTNEKLFF
TRBV19	-	-	TRBJ2-3	TGTGCCAGTAGCGTCGGTCTCCGCACAGATACGCAGTATTTT	CASSVGLRTDTQYF
TRBV5-1	-	-	TRBJ1-1	TGCGCCAGCAGCACGGCGCCGGCGGGGGGCGCATTTAACGCTTTCTTT	CASSTAPAGGAFNAFF
TRBV5-4	TRBD1	-	TRBJ2-1	TGTGCCAGCAGCTTGTTTAACAGGGGGTTAAATGAGCAGTTCTTC	CASSLFNRGLNEQFF
TRBV6-1	-	-	TRBJ1-2	TGTGCCAGCAGTGAAGCTTTGCCAGTTTATGGCTACACCTTC	CASSEALPVYGYTF
TRBV6-1	-	-	TRBJ1-2	TGTGCCAGCAACTTGATACCCGACACGCGGGTCGACTACACCTTC	CASNLIPDTRVDYTF
TRBV7-2	-	-	TRBJ2-7	TGTGCCAGCAGCTCGGCCTACGAGCAGTACTTC	CASSSAYEQYF
TRBV5-4	-	-	TRBJ2-1	TGTGCCAGCAGTACAACAGAGGGTGGTCATGAGCAGTTCTTC	CASSTTEGGHEQFF